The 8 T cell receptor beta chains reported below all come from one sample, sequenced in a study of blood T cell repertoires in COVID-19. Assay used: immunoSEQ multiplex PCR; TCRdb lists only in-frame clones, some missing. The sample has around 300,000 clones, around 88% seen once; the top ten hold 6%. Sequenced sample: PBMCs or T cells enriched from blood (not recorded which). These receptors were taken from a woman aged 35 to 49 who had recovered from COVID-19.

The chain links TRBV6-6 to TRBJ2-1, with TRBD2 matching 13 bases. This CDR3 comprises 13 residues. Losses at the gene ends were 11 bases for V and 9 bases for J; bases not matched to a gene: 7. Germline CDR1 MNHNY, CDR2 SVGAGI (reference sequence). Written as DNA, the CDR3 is TGTGCCTCATGGACTAGCGGGAGTGGTGAGCAGTTCTTC. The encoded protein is CASWTSGSGEQFF.

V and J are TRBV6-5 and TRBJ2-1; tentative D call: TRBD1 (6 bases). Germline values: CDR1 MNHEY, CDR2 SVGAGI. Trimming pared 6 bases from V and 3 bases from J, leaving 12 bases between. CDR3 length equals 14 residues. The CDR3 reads CASSSQGGYNEQFF. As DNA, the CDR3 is TGTGCCAGCAGCTCCCAAGGGGGCTACAATGAGCAGTTCTTC.

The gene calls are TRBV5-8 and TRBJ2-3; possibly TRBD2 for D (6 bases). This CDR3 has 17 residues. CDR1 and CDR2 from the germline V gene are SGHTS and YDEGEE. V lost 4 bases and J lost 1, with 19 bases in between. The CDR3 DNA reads TGTGCCAGCAGCCACTTCCGGGGGAGCGTAGGCACAGATACGCAGTATTTT. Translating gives CASSHFRGSVGTDTQYF.

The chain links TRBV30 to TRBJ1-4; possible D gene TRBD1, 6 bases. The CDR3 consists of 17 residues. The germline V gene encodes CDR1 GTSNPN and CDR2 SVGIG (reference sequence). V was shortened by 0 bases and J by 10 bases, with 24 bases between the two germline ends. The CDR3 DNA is TGTGCCTGGAGTGTACTGGGGGCCCCCACGAACCGGTTAAAACTGTTTTTT. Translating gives CAWSVLGAPTNRLKLFF.

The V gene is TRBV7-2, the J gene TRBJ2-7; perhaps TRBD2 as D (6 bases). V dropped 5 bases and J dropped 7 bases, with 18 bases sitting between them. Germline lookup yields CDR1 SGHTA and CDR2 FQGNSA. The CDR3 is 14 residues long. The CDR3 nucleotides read TGTGCCAGCAGCCTTACAGGCGGGAAGTTAGAGCAGTACTTC. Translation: CASSLTGGKLEQYF.

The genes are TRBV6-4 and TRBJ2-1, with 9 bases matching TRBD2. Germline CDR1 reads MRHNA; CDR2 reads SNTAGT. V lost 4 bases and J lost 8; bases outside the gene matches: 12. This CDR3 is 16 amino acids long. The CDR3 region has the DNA TGTGCCAGCAGTGTGGGACTAGCAGGGACCCACGATGAGCAGTTCTTC. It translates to CASSVGLAGTHDEQFF.

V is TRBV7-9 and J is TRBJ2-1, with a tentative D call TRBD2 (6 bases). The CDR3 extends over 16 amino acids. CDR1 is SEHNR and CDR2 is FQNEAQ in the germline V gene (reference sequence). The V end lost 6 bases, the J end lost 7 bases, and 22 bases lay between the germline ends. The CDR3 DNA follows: TGTGCCAGCAGTCGCGGTGGGGACGGGAGCCTTAATGAGCAGTTCTTC. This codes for CASSRGGDGSLNEQFF.

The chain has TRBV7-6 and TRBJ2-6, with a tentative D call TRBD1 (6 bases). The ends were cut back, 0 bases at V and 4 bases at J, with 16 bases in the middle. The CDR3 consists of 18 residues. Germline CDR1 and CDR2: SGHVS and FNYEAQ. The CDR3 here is CASSLAGTRESGANVLTF. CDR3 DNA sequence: TGTGCCAGCAGCTTAGCCGGGACACGGGAATCAGGGGCCAACGTCCTGACTTTC.